The 10 T cell receptor beta chains presented below share a single source sample, sequenced in a study of shared clonotypes between healthy human individuals (TCRdb year 2020). The receptor library was made with the immunoSEQ multiplex PCR assay. TCRdb took this table from immuneACCESS and kept in-frame rearrangements with V and J called. Such tables lack part of the clones; where checked against another copy, unresolved V genes explain under half of the gap, and the rest is unexplained. The sample table records about 770,000 clones; around 70% of these occur just once. The ten largest make up under 2% of the sample. The source material was memory CD4+ T cells sorted from blood. According to the study, the label for this sample's cell subset or site signals: CD45RA-negative fraction. All receptors derive from a woman aged 30 to 39 in good health.

CDR3 in DNA: TGTGCCAGCAGTACCCGGGAGACCCAGTACTTC. It specifies CASSTRETQYF. The chain employs TRBV6-5 and TRBJ2-5; D is undetermined. The CDR3 is 11 residues long. Trimming took off 5 bases at V and 5 bases at J, with 6 bases between the two ends. Germline V gene lookup returns CDR1 MNHEY and CDR2 SVGAGI.

The chain couples TRBV27 to TRBJ2-7; the match to TRBD2 covers 14 bases. V lost 8 bases and J lost 6; bases outside the gene matches: 15. The CDR3 totals 17 residues. Germline V lookup: CDR1 MNHEY, CDR2 SMNVEV (reference sequence). Here the CDR3 reads CASGTSGSFHLPSEQYF. CDR3 DNA sequence: TGTGCCAGCGGGACTAGCGGGAGTTTCCACCTTCCCTCCGAGCAGTACTTC.

The chain employs TRBV29-1 and TRBJ1-1, with D possibly being TRBD1 (5 bases). CDR3 length: 11 residues. Germline-derived CDR1 and CDR2 are SQVTM and ANQGSEA. Trimming shortened V by 4 bases and J by 4 bases, and 7 bases separated the two germline ends. The CDR3: CSVGQGTEAFF. Written as DNA, the CDR3 is TGCAGCGTTGGGCAGGGCACTGAAGCTTTCTTT. The full variable domain, its missing parts supplied by reference TRBV29-1 and TRBJ1-1, is SAVISQKPSRDICQRGTSLTIQCQVDSQVTMMFWYRQQPGQSLTLIATANQGSEATYESGFVIDKFPISRPNLTFSTLTVSNMSPEDSSIYLCSVGQGTEAFFGQGTRLTVV.

The V gene is TRBV2, the J gene TRBJ1-2; 8 bases fit TRBD1. CDR1 and CDR2 (germline): SNHLY, FYNNEI. V shed 6 bases, J shed 7 bases, and the junction held 10 bases outside the gene matches. The CDR3 runs 14 residues. Written as DNA, the CDR3 is TGTGCCAGCAGGAGCGGGACAGGCTTCCGTGGCTACACCTTC. It is translated as CASRSGTGFRGYTF.

The V call is TRBV5-6, the J call TRBJ1-1; D gene ambiguous. CDR1 and CDR2 (germline): SGHDT, YYEEEE. Trimming cost V 4 bases and J 5 bases, with 18 bases left between them. The CDR3 is 15 amino acids. This CDR3 is CASSTRTAPWTEAFF. The CDR3 bases are TGTGCCAGCAGCACCAGGACGGCCCCATGGACTGAAGCTTTCTTT.

This chain joins TRBV19 and TRBJ1-5; D call uncertain. The CDR3 sequence is 14 residues long. Trimming removed 0 bases from V and 5 bases from J, with 8 bases in between. Per the germline V gene, CDR1 is LNHDA and CDR2 is SQIVND (reference sequence). CDR3 residues: CASSIEWEDQPQHF. The CDR3 nucleotides are TGTGCCAGTAGTATAGAATGGGAGGATCAGCCCCAGCATTTT.

The chain carries TRBV10-3 and TRBJ2-5; 7 bases are shared with TRBD2. CDR3 length: 13 residues. Germline CDR1 reads ENHRY; CDR2 reads SYGVKD. V lost 6 bases, J lost 2 bases, and 3 bases stayed unmatched. The CDR3 protein is CAIRWEGQETQYF. The CDR3 nucleotides are TGTGCCATCAGGTGGGAGGGTCAAGAGACCCAGTACTTC.

The V gene is TRBV7-9, the J gene TRBJ1-2; 7 nucleotides agree with TRBD1. CDR3 length: 14 amino acids. Trimming removed 5 bases from V and 7 bases from J; junction bases left unmatched: 10. Per germline, CDR1 SEHNR and CDR2 FQNEAQ (reference sequence). The CDR3 reads CASSGGTARGGYTF. CDR3 sequence (DNA): TGTGCCAGCAGCGGTGGGACAGCTCGGGGTGGCTACACCTTC.

Ten or more counts support this clone. This rearrangement joins TRBV5-6 to TRBJ2-3; D might be TRBD2 (6 bases). Germline CDR1 and CDR2: SGHDT and YYEEEE. With 6 bases removed from V and 1 base from J, the gap between germline ends came to 18 bases. The CDR3 covers 16 residues. This CDR3 reads CASTRGPASGTDTQYF. DNA of the CDR3: TGTGCCAGCACCCGGGGCCCGGCTAGCGGCACAGATACGCAGTATTTT.

The chain employs TRBV5-4 and TRBJ2-1; 8 nucleotides agree with TRBD2. This CDR3 spans 13 amino acids. Trimming at V came to 0 bases and at J to 15 bases, leaving 8 bases not matched to a gene. Germline V gene data show CDR1 as SGHNT and CDR2 as YYREEE (reference sequence). The CDR3 here is CASSLAREDPRFF. In nucleotides, the CDR3 is TGTGCCAGCAGCTTGGCGCGGGAGGATCCGCGGTTCTTC.